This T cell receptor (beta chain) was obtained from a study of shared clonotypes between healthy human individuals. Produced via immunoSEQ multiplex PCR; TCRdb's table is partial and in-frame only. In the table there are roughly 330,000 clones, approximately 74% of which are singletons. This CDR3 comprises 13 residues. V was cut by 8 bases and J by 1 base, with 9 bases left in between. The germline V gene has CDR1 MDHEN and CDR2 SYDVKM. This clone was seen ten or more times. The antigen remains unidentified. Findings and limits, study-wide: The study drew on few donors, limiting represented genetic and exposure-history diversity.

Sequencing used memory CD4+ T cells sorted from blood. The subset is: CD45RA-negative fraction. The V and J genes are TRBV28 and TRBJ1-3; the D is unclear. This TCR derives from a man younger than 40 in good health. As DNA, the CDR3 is TGTGCCAGCTGGGGAATTTCTGGAAACACCATATATTTT. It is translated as CASWGISGNTIYF.